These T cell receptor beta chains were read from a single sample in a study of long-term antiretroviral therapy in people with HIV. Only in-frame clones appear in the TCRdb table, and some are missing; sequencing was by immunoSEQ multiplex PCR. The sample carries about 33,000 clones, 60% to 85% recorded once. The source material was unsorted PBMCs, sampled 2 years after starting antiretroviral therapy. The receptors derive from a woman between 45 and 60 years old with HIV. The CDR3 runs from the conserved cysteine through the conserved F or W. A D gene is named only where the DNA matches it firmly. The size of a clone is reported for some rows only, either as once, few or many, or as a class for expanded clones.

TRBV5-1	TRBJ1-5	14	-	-	TGCGCCAGCAGCCACACGGGGGAGGGCCAGCCCCAGCATTTT	CASSHTGEGQPQHF
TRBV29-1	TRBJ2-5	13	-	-	TGCAGCGTTGCCGGGGGTGGTGGGGAGACCCAGTACTTC	CSVAGGGGETQYF
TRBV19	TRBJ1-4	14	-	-	TGTGCCAGTAGCTTACAGGGAGCGCATGAAAAACTGTTTTTT	CASSLQGAHEKLFF
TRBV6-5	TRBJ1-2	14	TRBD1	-	TGTGCCAGCAGTTACTCATACAGGGGCGGAGGCTACACCTTC	CASSYSYRGGGYTF
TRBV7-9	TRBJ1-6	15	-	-	TGTGCCAGCAGCTTGTCCGGGACCGCCAATTCACCCCTCCACTTT	CASSLSGTANSPLHF
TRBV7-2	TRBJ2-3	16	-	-	TGTGCCAGCAGCTTGGTAGGGGGTTTCGTCACAGATACGCAGTATTTT	CASSLVGGFVTDTQYF
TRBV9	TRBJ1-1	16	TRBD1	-	TGTGCCAGCAGCGCCTGGACAGGGGCCTTGAACACTGAAGCTTTCTTT	CASSAWTGALNTEAFF
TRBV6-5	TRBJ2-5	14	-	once	TGTGCCAGCAGTTACTTTCACAACCAAGAGACCCAGTACTTC	CASSYFHNQETQYF
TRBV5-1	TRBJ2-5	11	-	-	TGCGCCAGCAGCGGATCGGAGACCCAGTACTTC	CASSGSETQYF
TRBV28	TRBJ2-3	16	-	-	TGTGCCAGCAGAAAAAGGGGAGGGGGTTTGGCAGATACGCAGTATTTT	CASRKRGGGLADTQYF
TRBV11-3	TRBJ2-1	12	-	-	TGTGCCAGCAGCTTAGGAAGGGACGAGCAGTTCTTC	CASSLGRDEQFF
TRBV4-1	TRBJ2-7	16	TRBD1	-	TGCGCCAGCAGCCAAGTTTGGGCAGGGGGCGTGAACGAGCAGTACTTC	CASSQVWAGGVNEQYF
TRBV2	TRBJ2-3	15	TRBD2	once	TGTGCCAGCAGTCTACCCGGGGGGGCAACAGATACGCAGTATTTT	CASSLPGGATDTQYF
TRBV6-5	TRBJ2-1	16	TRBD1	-	TGTGCCAGCAGTTACAATATTGGGACAGGGGTTAATGAGCAGTTCTTC	CASSYNIGTGVNEQFF
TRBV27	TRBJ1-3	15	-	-	TGTGCCAGCAGCCCAGACTGGAACTCTGGAAACACCATATATTTT	CASSPDWNSGNTIYF
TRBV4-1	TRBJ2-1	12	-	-	TGCGCCAGCAGCTCCAAGACCATTGAGCAGTTCTTC	CASSSKTIEQFF
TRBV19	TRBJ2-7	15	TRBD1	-	TGTGCCAGTAGTGTCGGGACAGGTTCTTCCTACGAGCAGTACTTC	CASSVGTGSSYEQYF
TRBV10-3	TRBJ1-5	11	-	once	TGTGCCTCAAGGGAGGCTCTTCCCCAGCATTTT	CASREALPQHF
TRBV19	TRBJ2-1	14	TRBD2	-	TGTGCCAGTAGTTTCCAGCGGGGGTACAATGAGCAGTTCTTC	CASSFQRGYNEQFF
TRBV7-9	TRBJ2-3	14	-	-	TGTGCCAGCAGCCCCCCGGGGCGGACAGATACGCAGTATTTT	CASSPPGRTDTQYF
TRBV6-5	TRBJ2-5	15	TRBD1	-	TGTGCCAGCAACACCGGGACAGGGAATCGAGAGACCCAGTACTTC	CASNTGTGNRETQYF
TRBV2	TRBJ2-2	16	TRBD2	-	TGTGCCAGCAGCGCAACTAGCGGGGGGGCCTTCGGGGAGCTGTTTTTT	CASSATSGGAFGELFF
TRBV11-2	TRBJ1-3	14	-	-	TGTGCCAGCAGCTTATCAGGGTCTGGAAACACCATATATTTT	CASSLSGSGNTIYF
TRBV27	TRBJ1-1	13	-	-	TGTGCCAGCAGTCCTCTGTGGAGGACTGAAGCTTTCTTT	CASSPLWRTEAFF
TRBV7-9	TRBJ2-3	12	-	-	TGTGCCAGCAGCTCAGAAGCAGATACGCAGTATTTT	CASSSEADTQYF
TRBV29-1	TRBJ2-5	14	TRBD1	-	TGCAGCGCGTTAGGGGGCGGAAGTCAAGAGACCCAGTACTTC	CSALGGGSQETQYF
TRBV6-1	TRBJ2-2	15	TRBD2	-	TGTGCCAGCATTCCACCGGGGGGTAGCACCGGGGAGCTGTTTTTT	CASIPPGGSTGELFF
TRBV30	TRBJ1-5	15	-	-	TGTGCCTGGAGTGAATCCGGGGCATTCGGACAGCCCCAGCATTTT	CAWSESGAFGQPQHF
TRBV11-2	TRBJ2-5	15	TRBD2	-	TGTGCCAGCAGCTCTAGCGGGGGTTTCCAAGAGACCCAGTACTTC	CASSSSGGFQETQYF
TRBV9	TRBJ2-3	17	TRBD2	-	TGTGCCAGCAGCGTAGGACTAGCGGGGGGAAGCACAGATACGCAGTATTTT	CASSVGLAGGSTDTQYF
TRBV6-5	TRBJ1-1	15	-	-	TGTGCCAGCAGTCGATACGGACAGACGAACACTGAAGCTTTCTTT	CASSRYGQTNTEAFF
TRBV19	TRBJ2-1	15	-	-	TGTGCCAGTAGTTTCTTTGGAGGGGCTTACAATGAGCAGTTCTTC	CASSFFGGAYNEQFF
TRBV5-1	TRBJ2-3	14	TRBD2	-	TGCGCCACCGCGCGGGGGGGGGATGCAGATACGCAGTATTTT	CATARGGDADTQYF
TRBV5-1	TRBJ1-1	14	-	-	TGCGCCAGCAGCTTGGTCGGGGGTACCACTGAAGCTTTCTTT	CASSLVGGTTEAFF
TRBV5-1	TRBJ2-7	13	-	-	TGCGCCAGCAGCTGGTCCGGGACCAGGGAGCAGTACTTC	CASSWSGTREQYF
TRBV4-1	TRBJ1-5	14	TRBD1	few	TGCGCCAGCAGCTGGACAGGGAGCAATCAGCCCCAGCATTTT	CASSWTGSNQPQHF
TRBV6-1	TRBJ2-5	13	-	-	TGTGCCAGCACCCCGACAGGGAGGGAGACCCAGTACTTC	CASTPTGRETQYF
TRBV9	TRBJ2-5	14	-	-	TGTGCCAGCAGCCAAAGGGGGGCCCAAGAGACCCAGTACTTC	CASSQRGAQETQYF
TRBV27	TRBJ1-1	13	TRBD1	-	TGTGCCAGCTCCCAGGGGGTGGGCACTGAAGCTTTCTTT	CASSQGVGTEAFF
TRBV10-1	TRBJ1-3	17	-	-	TGCGCCTCTCCAATGAGGCCTTCCCCAGTGTCTGGAAACACCATATATTTT	CASPMRPSPVSGNTIYF
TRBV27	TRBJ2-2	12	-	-	TGTGCCAGCAGTTTCGGGACCGGGGAGCTGTTTTTT	CASSFGTGELFF
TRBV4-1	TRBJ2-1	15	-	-	TGCGCCAGCAGCCAAGAAAGCCGCCCGGGAGATGAGCAGTTCTTC	CASSQESRPGDEQFF
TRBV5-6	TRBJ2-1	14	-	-	TGTGCCAGCAGCTTTACGAACTGGAACAATGAGCAGTTCTTC	CASSFTNWNNEQFF
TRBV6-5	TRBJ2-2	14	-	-	TGTGCCAGCAGTTACTCACCGGGCTCCGGGGAGCTGTTTTTT	CASSYSPGSGELFF
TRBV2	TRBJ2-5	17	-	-	TGTGCCAGCAGTGAATTTTTGGGGGGCGGTAACCAAGAGACCCAGTACTTC	CASSEFLGGGNQETQYF
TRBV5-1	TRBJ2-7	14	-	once	TGCGCCAGCAGCTTGAGAACTAGCTCCTACGAGCAGTACTTC	CASSLRTSSYEQYF
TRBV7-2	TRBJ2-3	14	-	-	TGTGCCAGCAGCCCCCGACTAGAGACGGATACGCAGTATTTT	CASSPRLETDTQYF
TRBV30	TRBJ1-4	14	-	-	TGTGCCTGGAGTATTGGGACGGTTAATGAAAAACTGTTTTTT	CAWSIGTVNEKLFF